This is a list of T cell receptor beta chains from one sample in a study of cytomegalovirus exposure and HLA in healthy donors. The assay was immunoSEQ multiplex PCR, and TCRdb's table has in-frame clones only and misses some. The profile shows about 130,000 clones, around nine tenths of them singletons. Sequenced material: PBMCs. These receptors were obtained from a woman in her 30s in good health and CMV-seronegative. The CDR3 runs from the conserved cysteine through the conserved F or W. The order of the fields is clone size, J gene, V gene, D gene, CDR3 DNA, CDR3 protein. The D gene is left open where the match is weak. A clone size is listed for some rows: how often the clone was seen (once, few, many), or a class if it is expanded.

abundance: NA; j_gene: TRBJ2-7; v_gene: TRBV9; d_gene: NA; CDR3nt: TGTGCCAGCAGCGTAGCCCTAGGTTACGAGCAGTACTTC; CDR3aa: CASSVALGYEQYF
abundance: NA; j_gene: TRBJ2-1; v_gene: TRBV4-2; d_gene: TRBD2; CDR3nt: TGTGCCAGCAGCGGACGTACTAGCGCTCCTCAGTTCTTC; CDR3aa: CASSGRTSAPQFF
abundance: NA; j_gene: TRBJ2-1; v_gene: TRBV10-3; d_gene: TRBD2; CDR3nt: TGTGCCATCAGCTTTGGACTAGCCTACAATGAGCAGTTCTTC; CDR3aa: CAISFGLAYNEQFF
abundance: NA; j_gene: TRBJ2-7; v_gene: TRBV4-1; d_gene: NA; CDR3nt: TGCGCCAGCAGCCAAGGACAGAGCTTATACGAGCAGTACTTC; CDR3aa: CASSQGQSLYEQYF
abundance: NA; j_gene: TRBJ1-3; v_gene: TRBV5-1; d_gene: TRBD1; CDR3nt: TGCGCCAGCAGCAAGGGACAGACTGGAAACACCATATATTTT; CDR3aa: CASSKGQTGNTIYF
abundance: NA; j_gene: TRBJ1-1; v_gene: TRBV27; d_gene: NA; CDR3nt: TGTGCCAGCAATGGTGGCAGGGCGAGGGGAGGGACTGAAGCTTTCTTT; CDR3aa: CASNGGRARGGTEAFF
abundance: NA; j_gene: TRBJ2-7; v_gene: TRBV5-5; d_gene: TRBD2; CDR3nt: TGTGCCAGCAGCTTGCCAGCTTCCAATAGCGGGAGATACTACGAGCAGTACTTC; CDR3aa: CASSLPASNSGRYYEQYF
abundance: NA; j_gene: TRBJ2-1; v_gene: TRBV19; d_gene: NA; CDR3nt: TGTGCCAGTACCCACGTTCACGGGGGTGAGCAGTTCTTC; CDR3aa: CASTHVHGGEQFF
abundance: NA; j_gene: TRBJ1-1; v_gene: TRBV6-6; d_gene: NA; CDR3nt: TGTGCCAGCAGTTACTCGCCATACTTCACTGAAGCTTTCTTT; CDR3aa: CASSYSPYFTEAFF
abundance: NA; j_gene: TRBJ2-1; v_gene: TRBV19; d_gene: NA; CDR3nt: TGTGCCAGTAGTCCCCTACAGGGCTCCTACAATGAGCAGTTCTTC; CDR3aa: CASSPLQGSYNEQFF
abundance: few; j_gene: TRBJ2-6; v_gene: TRBV7-2; d_gene: NA; CDR3nt: TGTGCCAGCAGCCCCGGTGGGGGGACCGGGGCCAACGTCCTGACTTTC; CDR3aa: CASSPGGGTGANVLTF
abundance: NA; j_gene: TRBJ2-2; v_gene: TRBV6-4; d_gene: TRBD2; CDR3nt: TGTGCCAGCAGAGAAGCGGGAGAGGCGTCCGGGGAGCTGTTTTTT; CDR3aa: CASREAGEASGELFF
abundance: NA; j_gene: TRBJ2-3; v_gene: TRBV9; d_gene: NA; CDR3nt: TGTGCCAGCAGCGTTAAGTGGGGGGGCAACACAGATACGCAGTATTTT; CDR3aa: CASSVKWGGNTDTQYF
abundance: NA; j_gene: TRBJ1-5; v_gene: TRBV28; d_gene: NA; CDR3nt: TGTGCCAGCAGCCGCGGACAGATTGATCAGCCCCAGCATTTT; CDR3aa: CASSRGQIDQPQHF
abundance: NA; j_gene: TRBJ2-7; v_gene: TRBV7-6; d_gene: TRBD2; CDR3nt: TGTGCCAGCAGCTTCGGGACTAGCGGGGCCTACGAGCAGTACTTC; CDR3aa: CASSFGTSGAYEQYF
abundance: NA; j_gene: TRBJ2-1; v_gene: TRBV2; d_gene: TRBD2; CDR3nt: TGTGCCAGCAGTGAAGGCTCCGGGGGGTGGCTGTTCTTC; CDR3aa: CASSEGSGGWLFF
abundance: NA; j_gene: TRBJ2-5; v_gene: TRBV7-6; d_gene: TRBD1; CDR3nt: TGTGCCAGCAGCGTTGGACAGGCTCAAGAGACCCAGTACTTC; CDR3aa: CASSVGQAQETQYF
abundance: NA; j_gene: TRBJ2-3; v_gene: TRBV5-1; d_gene: TRBD2; CDR3nt: TGCGCCAGCAGCATCGGGACTAGCGGGAGGGCAGATACGCAGTATTTT; CDR3aa: CASSIGTSGRADTQYF
abundance: NA; j_gene: TRBJ2-5; v_gene: TRBV13; d_gene: NA; CDR3nt: TGTGCCAGCAGCTCCAGGGGGGACATCTCAATAGAGACCCAGTACTTC; CDR3aa: CASSSRGDISIETQYF
abundance: NA; j_gene: TRBJ2-5; v_gene: TRBV21-1; d_gene: NA; CDR3nt: TGTGCCAGCAGCCCCCTAAGGACAGGTGAGGAGACCCAGTACTTC; CDR3aa: CASSPLRTGEETQYF
abundance: NA; j_gene: TRBJ2-5; v_gene: TRBV28; d_gene: NA; CDR3nt: TGTGCCAGCAGACGCATAGCGCAACCCGGGGAGACCCAGTACTTC; CDR3aa: CASRRIAQPGETQYF
abundance: NA; j_gene: TRBJ1-1; v_gene: TRBV28; d_gene: NA; CDR3nt: TGTGCCAGCCGTGTGAGGAGCATGGGGAACACTGAAGCTTTCTTT; CDR3aa: CASRVRSMGNTEAFF
abundance: NA; j_gene: TRBJ1-2; v_gene: TRBV6-5; d_gene: NA; CDR3nt: TGTGCCAGCAGTGGCCGGGGGTTCTATGGCTACACCTTC; CDR3aa: CASSGRGFYGYTF
abundance: NA; j_gene: TRBJ1-1; v_gene: TRBV30; d_gene: NA; CDR3nt: TGTGCCTGGAGGGCGGACATGAACACTGAAGCTTTCTTT; CDR3aa: CAWRADMNTEAFF
abundance: NA; j_gene: TRBJ1-6; v_gene: TRBV4-1; d_gene: TRBD1; CDR3nt: TGCGCCAGCAGCTATCTCCTGACAGGGGAGGGTTCGCGCCACTTT; CDR3aa: CASSYLLTGEGSRHF
abundance: NA; j_gene: TRBJ1-4; v_gene: TRBV4-3; d_gene: NA; CDR3nt: TGCGCCAGCGGCAATTGGGGGGATGAAAAACTGTTTTTT; CDR3aa: CASGNWGDEKLFF
abundance: NA; j_gene: TRBJ2-7; v_gene: TRBV5-1; d_gene: TRBD2; CDR3nt: TGCGCCAGCAGCTTGGGGGGACTAGCGGGAGTCAGTTACGAGCAGTACTTC; CDR3aa: CASSLGGLAGVSYEQYF
abundance: few; j_gene: TRBJ1-4; v_gene: TRBV5-6; d_gene: NA; CDR3nt: TGTGCCAGCAGCTTTGGGCAGGGCGTTGTCGGAAAACTGTTTTTT; CDR3aa: CASSFGQGVVGKLFF
abundance: NA; j_gene: TRBJ1-1; v_gene: TRBV7-2; d_gene: NA; CDR3nt: TGTGCCAGCAGCTTAGGGGAGGCAGGGCCGAACACTGAAGCTTTCTTT; CDR3aa: CASSLGEAGPNTEAFF
abundance: NA; j_gene: TRBJ2-7; v_gene: TRBV20-1; d_gene: NA; CDR3nt: TGCAGTGCCCGAGGGATTTACGAGCAGTACTTC; CDR3aa: CSARGIYEQYF